These T cell receptor beta chains were read from a single sample in a study of T cells after yellow fever vaccination. TCRdb reanalysed the 5' RACE reads using MiXCR and keeps one entry per CDR3 protein. The data show fewer than 350,000 distinct CDR3 sequences, with about 9.5% seen just once and over 15% held by the top ten. The sequencing used PBMCs, collected on the day of the first yellow fever vaccination. The receptors originated from a man aged 18 to 29 who received the YFV17D yellow fever vaccine. Both conserved end residues are part of each CDR3. The size field is filled for only some rows; it gives once, few, many or a size class.

clone_size: few
v_call: TRBV9
j_call: TRBJ1-2
cdr3_aa: CASSAGTANYGYTF

clone_size: many
v_call: TRBV27
j_call: TRBJ1-4
cdr3_aa: CASSFPNEKLFF

clone_size: -
v_call: TRBV5-5
j_call: TRBJ1-5
cdr3_aa: CASSLNIQVNQPQHF

clone_size: few
v_call: TRBV20-1
j_call: TRBJ1-2
cdr3_aa: CSASSGQGPGYTF

clone_size: few
v_call: TRBV20-1
j_call: TRBJ2-2
cdr3_aa: CSAIEGSNTGELFF

clone_size: many
v_call: TRBV5-1
j_call: TRBJ2-5
cdr3_aa: CASSVGGGEETQYF

clone_size: -
v_call: TRBV29-1
j_call: TRBJ1-4
cdr3_aa: CSAWGGDEEKLFF

clone_size: -
v_call: TRBV20-1
j_call: TRBJ1-2
cdr3_aa: CSARDQAGVVYGYTF

clone_size: few
v_call: TRBV7-2
j_call: TRBJ2-2
cdr3_aa: CASSSAGLSTGELFF

clone_size: -
v_call: TRBV12-5
j_call: TRBJ2-7
cdr3_aa: CASGLVLTGSHYEQYF

clone_size: -
v_call: TRBV5-1
j_call: TRBJ1-2
cdr3_aa: CASSDSAGGYGYTF

clone_size: -
v_call: TRBV5-5
j_call: TRBJ1-5
cdr3_aa: CASSPWEGPGEPQHF

clone_size: few
v_call: TRBV6-4
j_call: TRBJ2-1
cdr3_aa: CASTNPAIQGRLSSYNEQFF

clone_size: -
v_call: TRBV24-1
j_call: TRBJ2-3
cdr3_aa: CATSDHRTTPGGDTQYF

clone_size: once
v_call: TRBV7-9
j_call: TRBJ2-1
cdr3_aa: CASSHRAGFEQFF

clone_size: -
v_call: TRBV5-1
j_call: TRBJ2-1
cdr3_aa: CASSLDNNEQFF

clone_size: few
v_call: TRBV10-3
j_call: TRBJ2-1
cdr3_aa: CAIRDQGNNEQFF

clone_size: -
v_call: TRBV12-3/TRBV12-4
j_call: TRBJ2-3
cdr3_aa: CASSLALMGGARDTQYF

clone_size: -
v_call: TRBV24-1
j_call: TRBJ1-5
cdr3_aa: CATSPDGGAQHF

clone_size: -
v_call: TRBV7-9
j_call: TRBJ1-1
cdr3_aa: CASSTGTGRTEAFF

clone_size: few
v_call: TRBV11-1
j_call: TRBJ2-7
cdr3_aa: CASGWNRGGYEQYF

clone_size: -
v_call: TRBV29-1
j_call: TRBJ2-3
cdr3_aa: CSAIRADTQYF

clone_size: -
v_call: TRBV29-1
j_call: TRBJ2-3
cdr3_aa: CSHGGSSLTDTQYF

clone_size: few
v_call: TRBV20-1
j_call: TRBJ2-2
cdr3_aa: CSARSGTLNTGELFF

clone_size: few
v_call: TRBV7-2
j_call: TRBJ1-1
cdr3_aa: CASSLSVRVNTEAFF

clone_size: -
v_call: TRBV3-1
j_call: TRBJ2-1
cdr3_aa: CASSQGPTGPYNEQFF

clone_size: few
v_call: TRBV4-3
j_call: TRBJ2-7
cdr3_aa: CASSPRPGQGTHEQYF

clone_size: many
v_call: TRBV20-1
j_call: TRBJ2-7
cdr3_aa: CSARDGAGGLVEQYF

clone_size: -
v_call: TRBV6-2/TRBV6-3
j_call: TRBJ2-1
cdr3_aa: CASSHNDRVYEQFF

clone_size: many
v_call: TRBV7-6
j_call: TRBJ2-3
cdr3_aa: CASSSQGATDTQYF

clone_size: few
v_call: TRBV10-2
j_call: TRBJ2-2
cdr3_aa: CASSDAAGGELFF

clone_size: -
v_call: TRBV6-2/TRBV6-3
j_call: TRBJ2-3
cdr3_aa: CASSDQGAGGDTQYF

clone_size: few
v_call: TRBV5-1
j_call: TRBJ2-1
cdr3_aa: CASTLTDGGDEQFF

clone_size: many
v_call: TRBV5-6
j_call: TRBJ2-3
cdr3_aa: CASRTGETDTQYF

clone_size: -
v_call: TRBV3-1
j_call: TRBJ1-6
cdr3_aa: CASSHNTGDGSPLHF

clone_size: many
v_call: TRBV5-1
j_call: TRBJ2-7
cdr3_aa: CASSLVGMARRGSYEQYF